The 32 T cell receptor beta chains below come from one sample, sequenced in a study of T cells after yellow fever vaccination. TCRdb re-called the 5' RACE reads with MiXCR, one entry per CDR3 protein. The sample contains about 320,000 distinct CDR3 sequences, approximately 4% of which appear only once. Material: PBMCs, obtained 15 days after the yellow fever booster vaccination. The receptors stem from a man aged 18 to 30 who received the YFV17D yellow fever vaccine.

This chain joins TRBV10-3 and TRBJ2-1; 11 bases fit TRBD1. Germline V CDR1 and CDR2: ENHRY, SYGVKD. Trimming took 4 bases from V and 6 from J; bases not matched to a gene: 11. The CDR3 spans 17 residues. The CDR3 nucleotides are TGTGCCATCAGTGTAAGGGGGGACAGGGGGGACCCCAATGAGCAGTTCTTC. This gives the protein CAISVRGDRGDPNEQFF.

The gene calls are TRBV4-3 and TRBJ2-1; D is undetermined. V dropped 0 bases and J dropped 10 bases, with 13 bases sitting between them. CDR3 length: 14 amino acids. Germline V gives CDR1 LGHNA, CDR2 YSLEER. This chain's CDR3 is CASSQDRAPKEQFF. The CDR3 DNA reads as TGCGCCAGCAGCCAAGATAGGGCTCCCAAGGAGCAGTTCTTC.

This clonotype has more than one count but fewer than ten. This chain uses TRBV20-1 with TRBJ1-5, with TRBD1 matching over 8 bases. Germline lookup yields CDR1 DFQATT and CDR2 SNEGSKA (reference sequence). The CDR3 is made up of 14 amino acids. V shed 3 bases and J 7 bases; nucleotides not matched to a gene: 8. CDR3 loop: CSARGDRGGQPQHF. CDR3 bases: TGCAGTGCTAGGGGCGACAGGGGCGGGCAGCCCCAGCATTTT.

This clonotype was found many times. This chain uses TRBV18 with TRBJ1-1, with unresolved D. The CDR3 loop spans 13 amino acids. In germline, CDR1 is KGHSH, CDR2 LQKENI. V lost 5 bases to trimming and J lost 1 base, with 8 bases between them. The CDR3 loop reads CASSGGRNTEAFF. The CDR3 nucleotides are TGTGCCAGCTCAGGCGGAAGGAACACTGAAGCTTTCTTT. Together with reference TRBV18 and TRBJ1-1, the CDR3 gives the full variable domain: NAGVMQNPRHLVRRRGQEARLRCSPMKGHSHVYWYRQLPEEGLKFMVYLQKENIIDESGMPKERFSAEFPKEGPSILRIQQVVRGDSAAYFCASSGGRNTEAFFGQGTRLTVV.

The sample holds many counts of this clonotype. The chain has TRBV6-2 or TRBV6-3 and TRBJ2-1, with 7 bases that match TRBD1. Germline V CDR1 and CDR2: MNHEY, SVGEGT. The CDR3 contains 14 residues. V lost 7 bases, J lost 2 bases, and 5 bases stayed unmatched. The CDR3 reads CASTMTGTYNEQFF. For the CDR3, the DNA is TGTGCCAGCACTATGACAGGGACCTACAATGAGCAGTTCTTC.

Many counts were recorded for this clonotype. This chain uses TRBV18 with TRBJ1-6; tentative D call: TRBD1 (5 bases). The CDR3 sequence is 13 residues long. V lost 0 bases and J 14 bases, leaving 11 bases between the germline ends. Germline CDR1 is KGHSH and CDR2 is LQKENI. In DNA, the CDR3 is TGTGCCAGCTCACCACCGGGGGGGTCGGCCCTCCACTTT. It encodes CASSPPGGSALHF.

V gene TRBV5-6 combines with J gene TRBJ2-3; no reliable D call. CDR1 SGHDT and CDR2 YYEEEE come from the germline V gene. This CDR3 is built from 15 residues. V was clipped by 4 bases and J by 0 bases, with 12 bases between them. CDR3 in amino acids: CASSVTQTSTDTQYF. In DNA, the CDR3 is TGTGCCAGCAGCGTGACCCAGACTAGCACAGATACGCAGTATTTT. The full variable domain, its missing parts supplied by reference TRBV5-6 and TRBJ2-3, is DAGVTQSPTHLIKTRGQQVTLRCSPKSGHDTVSWYQQALGQGPQFIFQYYEEEERQRGNFPDRFSGHQFPNYSSELNVNALLLGDSALYLCASSVTQTSTDTQYFGPGTRLTVL.

In its sample, this clonotype was seen many times. The chain employs TRBV9 and TRBJ1-3, with D perhaps TRBD1 (5 bases). This CDR3 spans 16 amino acids. Trimming cost V 4 bases and J 4 bases, with 18 bases left between them. In germline, CDR1 is SGDLS, CDR2 YYNGEE. The CDR3 DNA sequence: TGTGCCAGCAGCCCCCCCTTGGGACCTAGGGGAAACACCATATATTTT. Protein sequence: CASSPPLGPRGNTIYF.

This clonotype was seen repeatedly, ten times or more. The V and J genes are TRBV7-2 and TRBJ2-2; D not resolved. Trimming left V 3 bases short and J 8 bases short, with 13 bases between. The germline CDR1 and CDR2 sequences are SGHTA and FQGNSA. This CDR3 region has 14 residues. CDR3 nucleotides: TGTGCCAGCAGCTTCGGACCGGCGGATGGGGAGCTGTTTTTT. It codes for CASSFGPADGELFF.

In this sample, this clonotype turned up a few times. J is TRBJ2-1 and V is TRBV7-6; D unclear. With 2 bases removed from V and 9 bases from J, the gap between germline ends came to 23 bases. The CDR3 totals 17 residues. Germline V gene data show CDR1 as SGHVS and CDR2 as FNYEAQ. This CDR3 reads CASSLSSGRPPAGEQFF. Here the CDR3 DNA reads TGTGCCAGCAGCTTATCATCAGGCAGACCTCCGGCAGGTGAGCAGTTCTTC.

This clonotype was found many times. The gene calls are TRBV7-2 and TRBJ2-4; no clear D. This CDR3 is built from 14 residues. Germline CDR1 SGHTA, CDR2 FQGNSA. The ends were cut back, 5 bases at V and 0 bases at J, with 8 bases in the middle. CDR3 protein: CASSLRVAKNIQYF. CDR3 bases: TGTGCCAGCAGCCTTCGGGTAGCCAAAAACATTCAGTACTTC.

At least ten counts were recorded for this clonotype. The chain links TRBV10-3 to TRBJ2-7; the D gene is possibly TRBD1 (5 bases). With 7 bases removed from V and 2 bases from J, the gap between germline ends came to 12 bases. This CDR3 contains 13 residues. The germline gives CDR1 ENHRY, CDR2 SYGVKD. The CDR3 DNA is TGTGCCATCAAGGATCCAGGGACCTACGAGCAGTACTTC. Translating it yields CAIKDPGTYEQYF.

This clonotype was observed at least ten times. The chain has TRBV10-3 and TRBJ1-1; D gene uncertain. Trimming removed 3 bases from V and 6 bases from J, with 11 bases in between. CDR1 ENHRY and CDR2 SYGVKD come from the germline V gene. The CDR3 runs to 13 residues. The CDR3 protein is CAISEGRPAEAFF. Written as DNA, the CDR3 is TGTGCCATCAGTGAAGGCAGGCCCGCTGAAGCTTTCTTT.

This clonotype occurred a few times. The V gene is TRBV11-2, the J gene TRBJ2-2; TRBD2 aligns across 14 bases. This CDR3 has 20 residues. The V gene's germline CDR1 is SGHAT and CDR2 FQNNGV. Trimming at V came to 8 bases and at J to 2 bases, leaving 16 bases not matched to a gene. This CDR3 reads CASSTVRTSGGNSNTGELFF. CDR3 nucleotides: TGTGCCAGCTCGACCGTTAGGACTAGCGGGGGGAACAGTAACACCGGGGAGCTGTTTTTT.

The chain uses TRBV7-2 and TRBJ2-5; D may be TRBD2 (5 bases). In germline, CDR1 is SGHTA, CDR2 FQGNSA. The CDR3 totals 13 residues. Trimming took 2 bases from V and 5 from J, leaving 9 bases between them. The CDR3 reads CASSLNGVETQYF. The DNA of the CDR3 is TGTGCCAGCAGCTTAAACGGGGTGGAGACCCAGTACTTC.

This clonotype was seen at least ten times. The chain links TRBV12-3 or TRBV12-4 to TRBJ1-2, with TRBD1 identical over 10 bases. CDR3 length equals 14 residues. The V segment lost 5 bases and the J segment 4 bases; nucleotides outside the gene matches: 4. This CDR3 is CASSRQGAGYGYTF. In DNA form, the CDR3 reads TGTGCCAGCAGTCGACAGGGGGCTGGCTATGGCTACACCTTC.

This clonotype was seen ten or more times. This sequence joins TRBV7-9 and TRBJ1-2; D possibly corresponds to TRBD1 (6 bases). CDR1 and CDR2 (germline): SEHNR, FQNEAQ (reference sequence). This CDR3 is 15 amino acids long. V was clipped by 4 bases and J by 6 bases, with 18 bases between them. The CDR3 DNA follows: TGTGCCAGCAGCTACCCGGACAGCCTGAGAGATGGCTACACCTTC. This translates into CASSYPDSLRDGYTF.

This clonotype has at least ten counts. The genes are TRBV6-2 or TRBV6-3 and TRBJ2-2, with D perhaps assigned TRBD1 or TRBD2 (5 bases each). CDR1 is MNHEY and CDR2 is SVGEGT in the germline V gene. This CDR3 region has 14 residues. V lost 6 bases, J lost 5 bases, and 13 bases lay in between. This CDR3 is CASRGERWTGELFF. CDR3 in DNA: TGTGCCAGCAGGGGGGAGCGTTGGACCGGGGAGCTGTTTTTT.

This clonotype showed up just a few times. The chain is built from TRBV25-1 and TRBJ1-2, with 12 bases identical to TRBD1. The trim removed 3 bases at V and 4 bases at J, leaving 3 bases unmatched. Germline V gene sequence: CDR1 MGHDK, CDR2 SYGVNS. The CDR3 extends over 15 amino acids. The CDR3 is CASSDGTGGAYGYTF. CDR3 DNA sequence: TGTGCCAGCAGTGATGGGACAGGGGGCGCCTATGGCTACACCTTC.

The genes are TRBV6-4 and TRBJ1-4; no clear D. The V gene's germline CDR1 is MRHNA and CDR2 SNTAGT. The V gene lost 5 bases and the J gene lost 4 bases, with 11 bases spanning the gap. The length of the CDR3 is 14 residues. The CDR3 is CASSFGGDNEKLFF. CDR3 nucleotide sequence: TGTGCCAGCAGTTTCGGCGGAGATAATGAAAAACTGTTTTTT.

The chain couples TRBV18 to TRBJ1-5, with 8 bases lining up with TRBD1. After removal of 3 bases from V and 0 bases from J, the junction contained 4 bases not matched to a gene. The CDR3 extends over 16 amino acids. Germline V lookup: CDR1 KGHSH, CDR2 LQKENI. CDR3: CASSPPGQVSNQPQHF. CDR3 nucleotides: TGTGCCAGCTCACCTCCGGGACAGGTTAGCAATCAGCCCCAGCATTTT.

This clonotype was observed many times. DNA for the CDR3: TGTGCCAGCAGCTTATTAGGGGGCGGTGAGACCCAGTACTTC. Translating it yields CASSLLGGGETQYF. The chain employs TRBV7-9 and TRBJ2-5; 7 bases agree with TRBD1. The CDR3 covers 14 residues. Germline CDR1 is SEHNR and CDR2 is FQNEAQ (reference sequence). J gave up 5 bases and V 2 bases, and 5 bases lay outside the gene matches.

This clonotype was counted a few times. The J gene is TRBJ2-3, the V gene TRBV7-3; D remains unclear. V gave up 5 bases and J gave up 11 bases, with 14 bases separating them. This CDR3 region has 12 residues. Looked up from germline, CDR1 is SGHTA and CDR2 is FQGTGA. For the CDR3, the DNA is TGTGCCAGCAGCCAAAGGCCGCCTAAGCAGTATTTT. This encodes CASSQRPPKQYF.

This clonotype was seen only a few times. The J gene is TRBJ2-7, the V gene TRBV4-3, with TRBD2 as a possible D gene (6 bases). The V end lost 6 bases, the J end lost 7 bases, and 22 bases lay between the germline ends. CDR3 size: 15 residues. Germline CDR1 and CDR2: LGHNA and YSLEER. In DNA form, the CDR3 reads TGCGCCAGCAGTCAGGTGTGGACCGCGGAGGGTGAGCAGTACTTC. Protein sequence: CASSQVWTAEGEQYF.

This clonotype was seen only a few times. The DNA of the CDR3 is TGTGCCAGCTCACCGACCGGGACAGGGGGTAATGAGCAGTTCTTC. This encodes CASSPTGTGGNEQFF. The chain recombines TRBV18 with TRBJ2-1; 11 nucleotides align to TRBD1. CDR1 and CDR2 from the germline V gene are KGHSH and LQKENI. The CDR3 loop spans 15 amino acids. V gave up 3 bases and J gave up 7 bases; unmatched junction bases: 5.

A few counts support this clonotype. The chain employs TRBV3-1 and TRBJ2-7; a possible D gene is TRBD2 (6 bases). Germline V gene lookup returns CDR1 LGHDT and CDR2 YNNKEL (reference sequence). The CDR3 extends over 14 amino acids. Deletions cut 8 bases from V and 3 bases from J, with 17 bases between. CDR3 bases: TGTGCCAGCCGAAACCGGGCCGGGGGCTACGAGCAGTACTTC. Translation: CASRNRAGGYEQYF.

This clonotype was seen at least ten times. The rearrangement links TRBV4-2 to TRBJ2-3, with 10 bases that match TRBD2. J gave up 4 bases and V 1 base, and 2 bases lay outside the gene matches. The CDR3 spans 15 residues. Germline V lookup: CDR1 LGHNA, CDR2 YNFKEQ. The DNA of the CDR3 is TGTGCCAGCAGCCAAGGGAGCGGGGGGGCAGATACGCAGTATTTT. Amino acid sequence: CASSQGSGGADTQYF.

The rearrangement links TRBV7-3 to TRBJ2-1; 10 bases fit TRBD2. The V and J ends lost 5 bases and 7 bases, in that order; junction bases with no gene match: 8. Germline values: CDR1 SGHTA, CDR2 FQGTGA. The CDR3 contains 15 residues. In DNA, the CDR3 is TGTGCCAGCAGCGGGGCTAGCGGGGGTGGTAATGAGCAGTTCTTC. This gives the protein CASSGASGGGNEQFF.

This clonotype came up a few times. The rearrangement joins TRBV2 to TRBJ1-6; no clear D gene. The CDR3 is 14 amino acids. Germline V CDR1 and CDR2: SNHLY, FYNNEI. V was pared by 4 bases and J by 7 bases, with 11 bases between. The CDR3 here is CASSAWTGNSPLHF. The DNA of the CDR3 is TGTGCCAGCAGTGCCTGGACGGGAAATTCACCCCTCCACTTT.

This clonotype was observed at least ten times. The J gene is TRBJ2-6, the V gene TRBV7-2; D unclear. V lost 1 base to trimming and J lost 0 bases, with 7 bases between them. Germline V lookup: CDR1 SGHTA, CDR2 FQGNSA. The CDR3 extends over 16 amino acids. CDR3 coding DNA: TGTGCCAGCAGCTTAGGGCGGCCCTCTGGGGCCAACGTCCTGACTTTC. It encodes CASSLGRPSGANVLTF.

The V gene is TRBV18, the J gene TRBJ2-2; D is tentatively TRBD1 or TRBD2 (6 bases each). Trimming took off 3 bases at V and 7 bases at J, with 12 bases between the two ends. The germline V gene has CDR1 KGHSH and CDR2 LQKENI. This CDR3 is 14 amino acids long. The CDR3 region has the DNA TGTGCCAGCTCACCGATGGGGGGCCACGGGGAGCTGTTTTTT. Its protein product is CASSPMGGHGELFF.

This clonotype occurred a few times. The chain combines TRBV29-1 with TRBJ1-2; D ambiguous. Looked up from germline, CDR1 is SQVTM and CDR2 is ANQGSEA. The CDR3 has 13 amino acids. The ends were cut back, 0 bases at V and 2 bases at J, with 7 bases in the middle. In DNA form, the CDR3 reads TGCAGCGTTGAAGATACCGGGAACTATGGCTACACCTTC. Translated: CSVEDTGNYGYTF.